The next 6 T cell receptor beta chains were all read from a single sample in a study of shared clonotypes between healthy human individuals. CD45RO-negative CD8 cells positively selected for CCR7 made up the naive population, which excluded terminally differentiated effector memory CD45RA+ cells. This table comes from immunoSEQ multiplex PCR, and its TCRdb copy is limited to in-frame clones, with some not included. The top ten clones hold approximately 1% of a sample with some 1,900,000 clones, approximately 94% of them seen once. The material sequenced was naive CD8+ T cells sorted from blood. These receptors all stem from a man aged 18 to 35 in good health.

This chain uses TRBV7-9 with TRBJ2-1; D unclear. With 6 bases removed from V and 10 bases from J, the gap between germline ends came to 13 bases. Germline CDR1 is SEHNR and CDR2 is FQNEAQ (reference sequence). The CDR3 has 12 amino acids. In DNA, the CDR3 is TGTGCCAGCAGTCCGAATGGTTGGGAGCAGTTCTTC. It is translated as CASSPNGWEQFF.

J is TRBJ2-4 and V is TRBV19; D is undetermined. CDR1 is LNHDA and CDR2 is SQIVND in the germline V gene (reference sequence). Deletions cut 3 bases from V and 2 bases from J, with 17 bases between. The CDR3 is made up of 17 amino acids. The CDR3 DNA follows: TGTGCCAGTAGTATTAGCCCGACCGGGTCCCCCAAAAACATTCAGTACTTC. Amino acid sequence: CASSISPTGSPKNIQYF. The full variable domain, rest sourced from reference TRBV19 and TRBJ2-4, is DGGITQSPKYLFRKEGQNVTLSCEQNLNHDAMYWYRQDPGQGLRLIYYSQIVNDFQKGDIAEGYSVSREKKESFPLTVTSAQKNPTAFYLCASSISPTGSPKNIQYFGAGTRLSVL.

This clone has a single count. This chain links TRBV6-5 with TRBJ1-5; a weak D match, TRBD1 (6 bases). The CDR3 has 14 amino acids. V was clipped by 5 bases and J by 4 bases, with 12 bases between them. CDR1 is MNHEY, CDR2 SVGAGI, per germline. CDR3 sequence: CASSTGSGNQPQHF. The CDR3 DNA sequence: TGTGCCAGCAGTACAGGGTCTGGAAATCAGCCCCAGCATTTT.

This chain connects TRBV5-7 to TRBJ1-4; TRBD1 matches at 9 bases. TRBV5-7 is identified as an open reading frame with a role that is uncertain. V trimming: 8 bases; J trimming: 4 bases; junction bases outside the gene matches: 18. This CDR3 is built from 18 residues. CDR3 sequence reads: CARVAWIKGDRDNEKLFF. CDR3 coding DNA: TGTGCCAGGGTAGCTTGGATCAAAGGGGACAGGGATAATGAAAAACTGTTTTTT.

The rearrangement uses TRBV11-2 and TRBJ2-7, with a possible D match to TRBD1 (6 bases). The CDR3 is 13 amino acids. Trimming pared 4 bases from V and 4 bases from J, leaving 11 bases between. Germline-derived CDR1 and CDR2 are SGHAT and FQNNGV. Here the CDR3 DNA reads TGTGCCAGCAGCTCTGATACAGGGTACGAGCAGTACTTC. Translated: CASSSDTGYEQYF.

The rearrangement links TRBV11-2 to TRBJ1-1; a possible D gene is TRBD1 (5 bases). CDR1 is SGHAT, CDR2 FQNNGV, per germline. The CDR3 has 14 residues. V dropped 1 base and J dropped 2 bases, with 8 bases sitting between them. This CDR3 is CASSLAGPNTEAFF. DNA of the CDR3: TGTGCCAGCAGCTTAGCGGGGCCCAACACTGAAGCTTTCTTT.